The 25 T cell receptor beta chains below all came from one sample that was sequenced in a study of shared clonotypes between healthy human individuals. The method was immunoSEQ multiplex PCR; TCRdb's version includes in-frame clones alone and lacks a portion of them. The sample carries roughly 2,000,000 clones, roughly 93% recorded once. Naive CD8 cells, CD45RO-negative and positively selected for CCR7, excluded terminally differentiated effector memory CD45RA+ cells. Input material: naive CD8+ T cells from PBMCs. The receptor source for this set is a man in his late teens or twenties in good health. Some clones in this sample may be carry-over from other donors' samples.

The V and J genes are TRBV7-9 and TRBJ2-1; tentative D call: TRBD2 (6 bases). The CDR3 sequence is 15 residues long. Germline V lookup: CDR1 SEHNR, CDR2 FQNEAQ (reference sequence). V was clipped by 4 bases and J by 9 bases, with 19 bases between them. This CDR3 is CASSSTGSLGGEQFF. The DNA for the CDR3 is TGTGCCAGCAGCTCCACGGGGAGCCTGGGGGGTGAGCAGTTCTTC.

V usage is TRBV28 and J usage is TRBJ1-5; the D is unclear. The germline V gene encodes CDR1 MDHEN and CDR2 SYDVKM. This CDR3 contains 13 residues. V lost 4 bases and J 11 bases, leaving 15 bases between the germline ends. The CDR3 reads CASSSVRPGSQHF. The CDR3 DNA sequence: TGTGCCAGCAGTTCCGTCCGCCCCGGGTCCCAGCATTTT.

The V and J genes are TRBV9 and TRBJ2-7; no firm D call. CDR1 and CDR2 (germline): SGDLS, YYNGEE. The length of the CDR3 is 14 residues. V was pared by 4 bases and J by 2 bases, with 13 bases between. This CDR3 is CASSNRAITYEQYF. In DNA, the CDR3 is TGTGCCAGCAGCAATAGGGCAATCACCTACGAGCAGTACTTC.

This CDR3 reads CASSLSGQMGQPQHF. As DNA, the CDR3 is TGTGCCAGCAGCCTATCTGGGCAGATGGGTCAGCCCCAGCATTTT. The chain carries TRBV7-8 and TRBJ1-5; D gene uncertain. Trimming cost V 5 bases and J 6 bases, with 17 bases left between them. This CDR3 has 15 amino acids. Germline CDR1 and CDR2: SGHVS and FQNEAQ.

The gene calls are TRBV28 and TRBJ2-7, with TRBD2 matching 8 bases. Germline V gene lookup returns CDR1 MDHEN and CDR2 SYDVKM. V was pared by 3 bases and J by 0 bases, with 10 bases of the junction left unmatched. This CDR3 region has 17 residues. CDR3 loop: CASSFSSTSGLSYEQYF. For the CDR3, the DNA is TGTGCCAGCAGTTTTAGTTCAACTAGCGGACTCTCCTACGAGCAGTACTTC.

V is TRBV6-6 and J is TRBJ2-7; D possibly corresponds to TRBD1 (5 bases). V was cut by 0 bases and J by 1 base, with 10 bases left in between. This CDR3 has 15 residues. CDR1 is MNHNY, CDR2 SVGAGI, per germline (reference sequence). The CDR3 loop is CASSYSAGISYEQYF. Written as DNA, the CDR3 is TGTGCCAGCAGTTACTCTGCAGGGATATCCTACGAGCAGTACTTC.

This clone was recorded only once. V and J are TRBV19 and TRBJ1-3; D might be TRBD1 (5 bases). Germline lookup yields CDR1 LNHDA and CDR2 SQIVND (reference sequence). V was cut by 8 bases and J by 0 bases, with 11 bases left in between. This CDR3 region has 14 residues. This CDR3 reads CASGDVNSGNTIYF. CDR3 nucleotides: TGTGCCAGTGGGGACGTAAACTCTGGAAACACCATATATTTT.

The V call is TRBV15, the J call TRBJ2-7; 7 bases are a match to TRBD2. The CDR3 covers 17 residues. V was pared by 0 bases and J by 4 bases, with 12 bases of the junction left unmatched. Germline CDR1 is LNHNV and CDR2 is YYDKDF (reference sequence). CDR3 coding DNA: TGTGCCACCAGCAGAGAAAGGCCTTGGGACTACGGGTACGAGCAGTACTTC. Residues: CATSRERPWDYGYEQYF.

This clone was observed a single time. The gene calls are TRBV9 and TRBJ1-6; no definite D call. Germline V gene sequence: CDR1 SGDLS, CDR2 YYNGEE. The V and J ends lost 0 bases and 6 bases respectively, with 10 bases between them. CDR3 length equals 15 residues. CDR3 sequence reads: CASSVGALGNSPLHF. DNA of the CDR3: TGTGCCAGCAGCGTAGGGGCGTTGGGTAATTCACCCCTCCACTTT. Supplemented by reference TRBV9 and TRBJ1-6, the full variable domain reads DSGVTQTPKHLITATGQRVTLRCSPRSGDLSVYWYQQSLDQGLQFLIQYYNGEERAKGNILERFSAQQFPDLHSELNLSSLELGDSALYFCASSVGALGNSPLHFGNGTRLTVT.

The chain links TRBV10-2 to TRBJ2-1; 10 nucleotides line up with TRBD1. V gave up 4 bases and J gave up 8 bases; unmatched junction bases: 8. The CDR3 loop spans 15 amino acids. Germline values: CDR1 WSHSY, CDR2 SAAADI. CDR3 nucleotides: TGCGCCAGCAGTGCGGACAGGGGGATTAGCCATGAGCAGTTCTTC. Amino acid sequence: CASSADRGISHEQFF.

This rearrangement joins TRBV9 to TRBJ1-2, with 7 bases identical to TRBD1. The junction had 5 bases not matched to a gene; V was cut back by 6 bases and J by 3 bases. Germline V lookup: CDR1 SGDLS, CDR2 YYNGEE. CDR3 length: 13 amino acids. Here the CDR3 reads CASNTDRDYGYTF. The DNA for the CDR3 is TGTGCCAGCAACACTGACAGGGACTATGGCTACACCTTC.

The chain uses TRBV6-5 and TRBJ1-1; 8 nucleotides match TRBD1. Germline V gene data show CDR1 as MNHEY and CDR2 as SVGAGI. The CDR3 spans 14 residues. Trimming at V came to 6 bases and at J to 11 bases, leaving 14 bases not matched to a gene. Written as DNA, the CDR3 is TGTGCCAGCAGAGTTCAGTCAGGGGGCGCAAGGGCTTTCTTT. Protein sequence: CASRVQSGGARAFF.

The chain employs TRBV6-1 and TRBJ2-1; the D gene is possibly TRBD1 (6 bases). This CDR3 spans 13 amino acids. Germline V gene data show CDR1 as MNHNS and CDR2 as SASEGT. V gave up 8 bases and J gave up 3 bases, with 11 bases separating them. The CDR3 reads CASYRELYNEQFF. Written as DNA, the CDR3 is TGTGCCAGCTACAGGGAACTCTACAATGAGCAGTTCTTC.

The chain carries TRBV7-3 and TRBJ1-1; D is unclear. CDR3 size: 14 residues. Trimming took 2 bases from V and 2 from J, leaving 9 bases between them. From germline, CDR1 is SGHTA and CDR2 FQGTGA. Written as DNA, the CDR3 is TGTGCCAGCAGCTTAGGGGTCGGAAACACTGAAGCTTTCTTT. Translating gives CASSLGVGNTEAFF.

This chain joins TRBV19 and TRBJ1-2, with D hard to call. V lost 5 bases and J 5 bases, leaving 18 bases between the germline ends. Germline V gene data show CDR1 as LNHDA and CDR2 as SQIVND (reference sequence). The CDR3 is 15 amino acids. The CDR3 is CASSPTPMPVYGYTF. The CDR3 region has the DNA TGTGCCAGTAGTCCTACCCCGATGCCGGTATATGGCTACACCTTC.

V gene TRBV28 combines with J gene TRBJ2-7; 8 nucleotides agree with TRBD2. The CDR3 sequence is 16 residues long. Germline V gene sequence: CDR1 MDHEN, CDR2 SYDVKM. V lost 5 bases, J lost 1 base, and 10 bases stayed unmatched. CDR3 loop: CASSHLPGGASYEQYF. CDR3 in DNA: TGTGCCAGCAGTCACCTCCCCGGGGGGGCTTCCTACGAGCAGTACTTC.

This chain links TRBV19 with TRBJ1-1; D not resolved. Germline loops: CDR1 LNHDA, CDR2 SQIVND (reference sequence). This CDR3 has 15 residues. V shed 1 base and J shed 7 bases, with 16 bases lying between them. CDR3 in amino acids: CASSIGALLPSEAFF. CDR3 in DNA: TGTGCCAGTAGTATAGGGGCCCTTCTCCCCAGTGAAGCTTTCTTT.

On this clone: Other DNA sequences of this sample code for an identical CDR3. This CDR3 is CASSLGVLYEQYF. Written as DNA, the CDR3 is TGTGCCAGCAGCTTGGGCGTCCTCTACGAGCAGTACTTC. The chain is built from TRBV11-2 and TRBJ2-7; D unresolved. Germline CDR1 SGHAT, CDR2 FQNNGV. Trimming cost V 3 bases and J 3 bases, with 9 bases left between them. The CDR3 has 13 amino acids.

The V gene is TRBV19, the J gene TRBJ2-3, with 11 bases aligning to TRBD2. The V segment lost 3 bases and the J segment 5 bases; nucleotides outside the gene matches: 4. CDR1 is LNHDA and CDR2 is SQIVND in the germline V gene (reference sequence). The CDR3 loop spans 15 amino acids. The DNA for the CDR3 is TGTGCCAGTAGTATTGGTAGCGGGAGGGAAGATACGCAGTATTTT. This encodes CASSIGSGREDTQYF.

The rearrangement joins TRBV10-3 to TRBJ2-3; 8 nucleotides agree with TRBD2. The CDR3 totals 19 residues. Germline loops: CDR1 ENHRY, CDR2 SYGVKD. J gave up 0 bases and V 3 bases, and 14 bases lay outside the gene matches. The CDR3 here is CAISETYSLTSGSTDTQYF. DNA for the CDR3: TGTGCCATCAGTGAAACTTACAGCCTCACTAGCGGAAGCACAGATACGCAGTATTTT.

The rearrangement joins TRBV27 to TRBJ1-2; 8 bases align to TRBD1. CDR1 and CDR2 (germline): MNHEY, SMNVEV (reference sequence). The CDR3 spans 15 residues. V lost 5 bases, J lost 0 bases, and 5 bases stayed unmatched. CDR3 loop: CASSPRQGSNYGYTF. DNA for the CDR3: TGTGCCAGCAGTCCTCGACAGGGGTCTAACTATGGCTACACCTTC.

J is TRBJ2-1 and V is TRBV19; 9 bases fit TRBD1. The CDR3 runs 15 residues. With V trimmed by 6 bases and J by 8 bases, 11 bases remained unmatched. Germline CDR1 and CDR2: LNHDA and SQIVND (reference sequence). The DNA for the CDR3 is TGTGCCAGTAGCCGAGGGGACAGGGTGCGGGATGAGCAGTTCTTC. It is translated as CASSRGDRVRDEQFF.

The V call is TRBV9, the J call TRBJ1-6; D is possibly TRBD1 (6 bases). The CDR3 spans 15 residues. Trimming removed 0 bases at V and 6 bases at J, with 10 bases between. Germline lookup yields CDR1 SGDLS and CDR2 YYNGEE. DNA of the CDR3: TGTGCCAGCAGCGTAGATGGGGGCCCTAATTCACCCCTCCACTTT. It translates to CASSVDGGPNSPLHF. Full variable domain (missing parts from reference TRBV9 and TRBJ1-6): DSGVTQTPKHLITATGQRVTLRCSPRSGDLSVYWYQQSLDQGLQFLIQYYNGEERAKGNILERFSAQQFPDLHSELNLSSLELGDSALYFCASSVDGGPNSPLHFGNGTRLTVT.

Turning to this clone: This sample includes further DNA sequences coding for the same CDR3. The CDR3 sequence: CASSSRGLSNQPQHF. CDR3 coding DNA: TGTGCCAGCAGTAGCAGGGGTCTTAGCAATCAGCCCCAGCATTTT. The chain carries TRBV28 and TRBJ1-5; TRBD1 is a possible D gene (6 bases). Trimming left V 5 bases short and J 0 bases short, with 11 bases between. CDR1 MDHEN and CDR2 SYDVKM come from the germline V gene. The CDR3 spans 15 residues.

The chain uses TRBV11-2 and TRBJ2-5; 7 bases are shared with TRBD2. V lost 1 base and J lost 5; bases outside the gene matches: 10. The CDR3 runs 16 residues. Germline V gives CDR1 SGHAT, CDR2 FQNNGV. CDR3 coding DNA: TGTGCCAGCAGCTTAGGGGTAGCGGGCGAATGGGAGACCCAGTACTTC. Amino acids: CASSLGVAGEWETQYF.